These 19 T cell receptor beta chains were sequenced from one sample in a study of control samples from healthy donors and cancer patients. TCRdb's copy holds only in-frame clones and misses some; the assay was immunoSEQ multiplex PCR. In the table there are around 80,000 clones, 91% of which are singletons. The sequenced sample consisted of blood. These receptors were collected from a man aged 45-65 years in good health.

This clone is a singleton in its sample. The chain has TRBV5-6 and TRBJ1-2, with 8 bases that match TRBD1. The V segment lost 4 bases and the J segment 7 bases; nucleotides outside the gene matches: 12. The germline V gene has CDR1 SGHDT and CDR2 YYEEEE. The CDR3 is made up of 15 amino acids. The CDR3 DNA sequence: TGTGCCAGCAGCCCGTGGGACAGGTCCTCTATTGGCTACACCTTC. Protein product: CASSPWDRSSIGYTF.

CDR3 coding DNA: TGTGCCAGCAGCTTAGTAAGGGGCAGGGAGCAGTACTTC. Amino acid sequence: CASSLVRGREQYF. The rearrangement joins TRBV14 to TRBJ2-7; perhaps TRBD1 as D (5 bases). This CDR3 is 13 amino acids long. The germline V gene has CDR1 SGHDN and CDR2 FVKESK. The ends were cut back, 5 bases at V and 7 bases at J, with 15 bases in the middle.

This rearrangement joins TRBV7-2 to TRBJ2-2, with 8 bases fitting TRBD1. Germline-derived CDR1 and CDR2 are SGHTA and FQGNSA. Trimming cost V 4 bases and J 2 bases; bases outside gene matches: 3. The CDR3 consists of 15 residues. CDR3 bases: TGTGCCAGCAGCTCGACAGGGGTCAACACCGGGGAGCTGTTTTTT. Translating it yields CASSSTGVNTGELFF.

This chain joins TRBV18 and TRBJ1-6; D gene unclear. The germline V and J ends were trimmed by 3 bases and 0 bases, with 3 bases remaining between them. The CDR3 is 14 residues long. From germline, CDR1 is KGHSH and CDR2 LQKENI. The DNA for the CDR3 is TGTGCCAGCTCACCCAACTCCTATAATTCACCCCTCCACTTT. This sequence encodes CASSPNSYNSPLHF.

This rearrangement joins TRBV5-5 to TRBJ1-3; no clear D gene. This CDR3 has 14 amino acids. The germline gives CDR1 SGHKS, CDR2 YYEKEE (reference sequence). Trimming stripped 0 bases from V and 1 base from J, with 5 bases between. CDR3 in amino acids: CASSLDQSGNTIYF. In DNA, the CDR3 is TGTGCCAGCAGCTTGGATCAATCTGGAAACACCATATATTTT.

The CDR3, as DNA: TGTGCCAGCAGCTTGTTTACAGGCACCTACGAGCAGTACTTC. It codes for CASSLFTGTYEQYF. The genes are TRBV5-8 and TRBJ2-7; perhaps TRBD1 as D (5 bases). The CDR3 length is 14 residues. In germline, CDR1 is SGHTS, CDR2 YDEGEE. V gave up 1 base and J gave up 2 bases, with 10 bases separating them. Full variable domain (remainder filled in from reference TRBV5-8 and TRBJ2-7): EAGVTQSPTHLIKTRGQQATLRCSPISGHTSVYWYQQALGLGLQFLLWYDEGEERNRGNFPPRFSGRQFPNYSSELNVNALELEDSALYLCASSLFTGTYEQYFGPGTRLTVT.

The chain is built from TRBV5-1 and TRBJ2-7; 8 nucleotides match TRBD1. Germline values: CDR1 SGHRS, CDR2 YFSETQ. The CDR3 length is 14 residues. The junction had 8 bases not matched to a gene; V was cut back by 4 bases and J by 5 bases. The CDR3 loop reads CASSLDRVQDEQYF. As DNA, the CDR3 is TGCGCCAGCAGCCTGGACAGGGTCCAGGACGAGCAGTACTTC.

V gene TRBV7-9 combines with J gene TRBJ1-3, with TRBD1 as a possible D gene (5 bases). The CDR3 totals 15 residues. Germline assignment: CDR1 SEHNR and CDR2 FQNEAQ (reference sequence). V lost 2 bases and J 6 bases, leaving 14 bases between the germline ends. The CDR3 DNA reads TGTGCCAGCAGCTTAAGTCCCGGGACGGAAAACACCATATATTTT. Encoded protein: CASSLSPGTENTIYF. Using reference TRBV7-9 and TRBJ1-3 for the parts outside the CDR3, the full variable domain is DTGVSQNPRHKITKRGQNVTFRCDPISEHNRLYWYRQTLGQGPEFLTYFQNEAQLEKSRLLSDRFSAERPKGSFSTLEIQRTEQGDSAMYLCASSLSPGTENTIYFGEGSWLTVV.

The genes are TRBV5-1 and TRBJ2-1; 7 positions agree with TRBD1. The CDR3 has 16 residues. V lost 4 bases, J lost 9 bases, and 16 bases stayed unmatched. The germline gives CDR1 SGHRS, CDR2 YFSETQ. This chain's CDR3 is CASSPGTVQPTTEQFF. The DNA for the CDR3 is TGCGCCAGCAGCCCCGGGACAGTTCAACCCACCACTGAGCAGTTCTTC. The full variable domain, in which reference TRBV5-1 and TRBJ2-1 provide the parts outside the CDR3, is KAGVTQTPRYLIKTRGQQVTLSCSPISGHRSVSWYQQTPGQGLQFLFEYFSETQRNKGNFPGRFSGRQFSNSRSEMNVSTLELGDSALYLCASSPGTVQPTTEQFFGPGTRLTVL.

The rearrangement joins TRBV5-6 to TRBJ2-5; tentatively, D is TRBD1 (6 bases). The DNA end is more similar to TRBJ2-7, so the J call may be wrong. The CDR3 has 14 residues. Germline CDR1 is SGHDT and CDR2 is YYEEEE. The CDR3 protein is CASSLIRGSYEQYF. CDR3 coding DNA: TGTGCCAGCAGCTTGATCAGGGGCTCCTACGAGCAGTACTTC.

This rearrangement joins TRBV5-4 to TRBJ2-7; 7 bases are shared with TRBD1. Germline V lookup: CDR1 SGHNT, CDR2 YYREEE (reference sequence). This CDR3 is built from 14 residues. Trimming removed 3 bases from V and 0 bases from J; junction bases left unmatched: 3. CDR3 sequence: CASSYRDSSYEQYF. The CDR3 region has the DNA TGTGCCAGCAGCTACCGGGACAGCTCCTACGAGCAGTACTTC. The full variable domain, its missing parts supplied by reference TRBV5-4 and TRBJ2-7, is ETGVTQSPTHLIKTRGQQVTLRCSSQSGHNTVSWYQQALGQGPQFIFQYYREEENGRGNFPPRFSGLQFPNYSSELNVNALELDDSALYLCASSYRDSSYEQYFGPGTRLTVT.

V gene TRBV28 combines with J gene TRBJ2-7; 14 nucleotides align to TRBD2. Per germline, CDR1 MDHEN and CDR2 SYDVKM. Germline trimming cut 5 bases from V and 4 bases from J; bases unmatched to any gene: 19. This CDR3 is built from 20 residues. The DNA of the CDR3 is TGTGCCAGCAGTCCTACCCCCGGGACTAGCGGGGGACGTGGTGGTTACGAGCAGTACTTC. Translated, it gives CASSPTPGTSGGRGGYEQYF. The full variable domain, with the rest looked up from reference TRBV28 and TRBJ2-7, is DVKVTQSSRYLVKRTGEKVFLECVQDMDHENMFWYRQDPGLGLRLIYFSYDVKMKEKGDIPEGYSVSREKKERFSLILESASTNQTSMYLCASSPTPGTSGGRGGYEQYFGPGTRLTVT.

The rearrangement links TRBV11-2 to TRBJ1-1, with 7 bases that match TRBD1. The CDR3 runs 14 residues. V shed 4 bases, J shed 5 bases, and the junction held 7 bases outside the gene matches. CDR1 and CDR2 (germline): SGHAT, FQNNGV. The CDR3 here is CASSSHRGLTEAFF. The CDR3 bases are TGTGCCAGCAGCTCACATAGGGGGCTTACTGAAGCTTTCTTT.

Only one count was recorded for this clone. The gene calls are TRBV19 and TRBJ1-2, with D unresolved. V was clipped by 2 bases and J by 1 base, with 14 bases between them. Per the germline V gene, CDR1 is LNHDA and CDR2 is SQIVND (reference sequence). The CDR3 sequence is 16 residues long. Here the CDR3 DNA reads TGTGCCAGTAGTATAACGCGAAGGCTGGGTAACTATGGCTACACCTTC. Its protein product is CASSITRRLGNYGYTF.

The DNA for the CDR3 is TGTGCCAGCAGTTGGATTGGTACAGATACGCAGTATTTT. Translation: CASSWIGTDTQYF. The chain is built from TRBV5-6 and TRBJ2-3; D is unclear. Germline CDR1 reads SGHDT; CDR2 reads YYEEEE. The CDR3 length is 13 residues. Trimming removed 5 bases from V and 3 bases from J, with 10 bases in between.

The chain joins TRBV3-1 (or the pseudogene TRBV3-2) to TRBJ2-7; no definite D call. V was cut by 4 bases and J by 0 bases, with 10 bases left in between. The CDR3 extends over 14 amino acids. Germline V gene data show CDR1 as LGHDT and CDR2 as YNNKEL (reference sequence). Here the CDR3 DNA reads TGTGCCAGCAGCCCCAAATCCAGCTCCTACGAGCAGTACTTC. As protein: CASSPKSSSYEQYF.

V and J are TRBV9 and TRBJ1-3; no firm D call. Germline loops: CDR1 SGDLS, CDR2 YYNGEE. There are 12 residues in the CDR3. V was clipped by 0 bases and J by 2 bases, with 0 bases between them. CDR3 nucleotides: TGTGCCAGCAGCGTAGCTGGAAACACCATATATTTT. Encoded protein: CASSVAGNTIYF.

The chain uses TRBV3-1 (or the pseudogene TRBV3-2) and TRBJ2-5; either TRBD1 or TRBD2 may supply D (6 bases each). V was clipped by 4 bases and J by 3 bases, with 12 bases between them. Germline V lookup: CDR1 LGHDT, CDR2 YNNKEL (reference sequence). CDR3 length: 14 amino acids. CDR3 DNA: TGTGCCAGCAGCCGAAGAAGGGGGGAAGAGACCCAGTACTTC. As protein: CASSRRRGEETQYF.

The chain has TRBV5-8 and TRBJ2-2; D might be TRBD1 (6 bases). The CDR3 is 15 amino acids. V dropped 2 bases and J dropped 5 bases, with 13 bases sitting between them. Germline values: CDR1 SGHTS, CDR2 YDEGEE. The CDR3 sequence is CASSLGQPETGELFF. The CDR3 DNA follows: TGTGCCAGCAGCTTAGGACAGCCTGAAACCGGGGAGCTGTTTTTT.